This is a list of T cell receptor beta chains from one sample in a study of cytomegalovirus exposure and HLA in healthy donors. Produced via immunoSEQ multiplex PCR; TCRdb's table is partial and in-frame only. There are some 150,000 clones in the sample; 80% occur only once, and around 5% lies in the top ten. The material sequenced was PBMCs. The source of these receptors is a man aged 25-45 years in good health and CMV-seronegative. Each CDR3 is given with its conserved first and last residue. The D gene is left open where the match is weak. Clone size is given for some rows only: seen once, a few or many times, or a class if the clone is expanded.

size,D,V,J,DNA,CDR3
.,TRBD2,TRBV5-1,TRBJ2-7,TGCGCCAGCAGCGCGGGGACTAGCGGACACGAGCAGTACTTC,CASSAGTSGHEQYF
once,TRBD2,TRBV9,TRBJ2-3,TGTGCCAGCAGCGTATCCGTTGCGGGAGCAGATACGCAGTATTTT,CASSVSVAGADTQYF
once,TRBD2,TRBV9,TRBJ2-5,TGTGCCAGCAGCGTAGGGAACCGGGGGACTAGCAAAGAGACCCAGTACTTC,CASSVGNRGTSKETQYF
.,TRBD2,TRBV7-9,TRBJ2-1,TGTGCCAGCAGCTCCATAGGCGGTCTAGCGGGGAATGAGCAGTTCTTC,CASSSIGGLAGNEQFF
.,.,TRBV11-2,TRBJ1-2,TGTGCCAGCAGCTTAGATGCGGTGGACTATGGCTACACCTTC,CASSLDAVDYGYTF
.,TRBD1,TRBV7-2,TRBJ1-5,TGTGCCAGCAGCCGGGCCCTACAGGGGGGACAGCCCCAGCATTTT,CASSRALQGGQPQHF
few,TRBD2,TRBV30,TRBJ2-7,TGTGCCTGGAGTAAGGCTAGCGGGGTGTACGAGCAGTACTTC,CAWSKASGVYEQYF
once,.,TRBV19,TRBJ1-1,TGTGCCAGTAGTCCGGGACACCTGAACACTGAAGCTTTCTTT,CASSPGHLNTEAFF
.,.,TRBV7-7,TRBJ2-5,TGTGCCAGCAGCTTAGGTGCCTCTGGGGCGGAGACCCAGTACTTC,CASSLGASGAETQYF
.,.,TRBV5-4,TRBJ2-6,TGTGCCAGCAGCTTGGTCTTCAGCTCTGGGGCCAACGTCCTGACTTTC,CASSLVFSSGANVLTF
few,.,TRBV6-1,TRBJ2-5,TGTGCCAGCAGTCCCGGACAGTACCAAGAGACCCAGTACTTC,CASSPGQYQETQYF
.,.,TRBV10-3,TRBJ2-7,TGTGCCATCCGGGGCCGGCCGGAGGGGAGGACCTACGAGCAGTACTTC,CAIRGRPEGRTYEQYF
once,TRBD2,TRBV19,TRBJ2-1,TGTGCCAGTAGTATAGAAGCGGGGCCCTACAATGAGCAGTTCTTC,CASSIEAGPYNEQFF
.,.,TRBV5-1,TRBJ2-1,TGCGCCAGCAGCTTGAAGGGAGGTGTCGGAGTCAATGAGCAGTTCTTC,CASSLKGGVGVNEQFF
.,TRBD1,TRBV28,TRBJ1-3,TGTGCCAGCAGCACCTCAGGGGGCGCAAAGGTTGGAAACACCATATATTTT,CASSTSGGAKVGNTIYF
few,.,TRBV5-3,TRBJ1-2,TGTGCCAGAAGCCCGAGGGTTAGCGAAGATTATGGCTACACCTTC,CARSPRVSEDYGYTF
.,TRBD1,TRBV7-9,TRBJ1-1,TGTGCCACCCTTATAGGGACAGGGAAGAGCACTGAAGCTTTCTTT,CATLIGTGKSTEAFF
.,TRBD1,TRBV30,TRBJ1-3,TGTGCCTGGAGTACTGGGGGACAGTCTTTCGGCACCATATATTTT,CAWSTGGQSFGTIYF
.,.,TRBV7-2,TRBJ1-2,TGTGCCAGCACGCTGGCCTCCTATGGCTACACCTTC,CASTLASYGYTF
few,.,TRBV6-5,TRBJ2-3,TGTGCCACTTGGGGCGAGGATACGCAGTATTTT,CATWGEDTQYF
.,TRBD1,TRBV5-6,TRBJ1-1,TGTGCCAGCAGCTGGTCGGCACAGGGGTTGAACACTGAAGCTTTCTTT,CASSWSAQGLNTEAFF
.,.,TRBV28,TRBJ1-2,TGTGCCAGCACCCCCCGAGGGTACCGTGGCTACACCTTC,CASTPRGYRGYTF
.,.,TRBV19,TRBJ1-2,TGTGCCAGTAGTAGAGGAATGAACTATGGCTACACCTTC,CASSRGMNYGYTF
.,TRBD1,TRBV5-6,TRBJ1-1,TGTGCCAGCAGCCGAGGGGACAGGCCCGTCATACTCTCTGGGGCTTTCTTT,CASSRGDRPVILSGAFF
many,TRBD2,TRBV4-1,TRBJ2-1,TGCGCCAGCAGCCAAGTGACTAGCGGCTACAATGAGCAGTTCTTC,CASSQVTSGYNEQFF
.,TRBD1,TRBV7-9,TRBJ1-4,TGTGCCAGCAGCCCCCCGCTCGGACAGGCGCGGAGGAATGAAAAACTGTTTTTT,CASSPPLGQARRNEKLFF
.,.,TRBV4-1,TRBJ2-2,TGCGCCAGCAGCCAAGAGGAGGGGGCGATTAACACCGGGGAGCTGTTTTTT,CASSQEEGAINTGELFF
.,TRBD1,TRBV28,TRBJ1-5,TGTGCCAGCAGTTTTTTACAGGGGCGAGAATGGCGCAATCAGCCCCAGCATTTT,CASSFLQGREWRNQPQHF
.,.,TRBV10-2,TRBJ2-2,TGCGCCAGCAGGTCCTTATCGAACACCGGGGAGCTGTTTTTT,CASRSLSNTGELFF
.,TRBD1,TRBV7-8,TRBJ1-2,TGTGCCAGCAGCACCGGACAGGACTTAGGTGGCTACACCTTC,CASSTGQDLGGYTF
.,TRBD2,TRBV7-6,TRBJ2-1,TGTGCCAGCAGCATCCCGGGGAGGGGCTACAATGAGCAGTTCTTC,CASSIPGRGYNEQFF
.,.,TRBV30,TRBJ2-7,TGTGCCTGGGATCCGGATCGCGGCGGCTACGAGCAGTACTTC,CAWDPDRGGYEQYF
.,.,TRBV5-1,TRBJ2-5,TGCGCCAGCAGCTTGTCTCAAGAGACCCAGTACTTC,CASSLSQETQYF